The 19 T cell receptor beta chains below were found in one sample sequenced in a study of graft-versus-host responses after intestinal transplantation listed by TCRdb under 2021. Library method: the immunoSEQ multiplex PCR assay. This is the immuneACCESS table as TCRdb keeps it, with only in-frame sequences that have V and J called. A part of the clones is gone; compared with another copy, unresolved V genes explain less than half, and the rest is unexplained. This sample lists tens of thousands of clones; roughly 90% were detected once. The ten top clones hold roughly 1.7% of the sample. Dithiothreitol, EDTA incubations and collagenase D digestion were used to isolate intraepithelial and lamina propria lymphocytes from graft specimens. The sample consisted of ileum tissue, taken 350 to 400 days after transplant. These receptors were taken from a human patient who received an intestinal transplant, so some T cells may come from the graft donor.

The V gene is TRBV5-1, the J gene TRBJ2-3; 7 bases are a match to TRBD2. V shed 2 bases and J 2 bases; nucleotides not matched to a gene: 11. From germline, CDR1 is SGHRS and CDR2 YFSETQ. This CDR3 is built from 17 residues. CDR3 sequence: CASSFLVLADSTDTQYF. Written as DNA, the CDR3 is TGCGCCAGCAGCTTTCTGGTGCTAGCGGACTCCACAGATACGCAGTATTTT.

The chain couples TRBV6-1 to TRBJ2-3; tentatively, D is TRBD1 (5 bases). Germline V gene data show CDR1 as MNHNS and CDR2 as SASEGT. Trimming took 3 bases from V and 2 from J, leaving 12 bases between them. The CDR3 runs 15 residues. DNA of the CDR3: TGTGCCAGCAGTGACGGCAGGGCCCTCACAGATACGCAGTATTTT. Translated, it gives CASSDGRALTDTQYF.

V gene TRBV11-2 combines with J gene TRBJ2-3, with D possibly called TRBD1 or TRBD2 (6 bases each). V was pared by 5 bases and J by 0 bases, with 15 bases between. CDR1 and CDR2 (germline): SGHAT, FQNNGV. This CDR3 comprises 16 residues. The CDR3 nucleotides read TGTGCCAGCAGCCCGACTTGGAGGGGGAGCACAGATACGCAGTATTTT. Protein sequence: CASSPTWRGSTDTQYF.

The chain carries TRBV6-5 and TRBJ2-3; D not certain. Trimming stripped 4 bases from V and 5 bases from J, with 7 bases between. The CDR3 has 12 residues. CDR1 and CDR2 (germline): MNHEY, SVGAGI. CDR3 amino acids: CASSLLGDTQYF. The DNA of the CDR3 is TGTGCCAGCAGTTTATTAGGAGATACGCAGTATTTT.

The chain combines TRBV27 with TRBJ2-3; the D gene is possibly TRBD2 (5 bases). V was shortened by 5 bases and J by 1 base, with 7 bases between the two germline ends. The germline V gene encodes CDR1 MNHEY and CDR2 SMNVEV (reference sequence). The CDR3 runs to 13 residues. The CDR3 DNA sequence: TGTGCCAGCAGTCCCGGGGGCACAGATACGCAGTATTTT. Its protein is CASSPGGTDTQYF.

This clone was recorded a few times. The chain is built from TRBV5-1 and TRBJ1-4; D may be TRBD1 (6 bases). V lost 0 bases and J 14 bases, leaving 14 bases between the germline ends. Germline-derived CDR1 and CDR2 are SGHRS and YFSETQ. The CDR3 consists of 13 residues. CDR3 DNA sequence: TGCGCCAGCAGCTTGGCCTTTGACAGGCCTCTGTTTTTT. Translated, it gives CASSLAFDRPLFF.

The V call is TRBV28, the J call TRBJ1-3; D unclear. The CDR3 sequence is 14 residues long. CDR1 is MDHEN and CDR2 is SYDVKM in the germline V gene. With 1 base removed from V and 2 bases from J, the gap between germline ends came to 6 bases. This chain's CDR3 is CASSLSATGNTIYF. The CDR3 DNA follows: TGTGCCAGCAGTTTATCCGCTACTGGAAACACCATATATTTT.

This clone was counted a single time. The chain recombines TRBV11-2 with TRBJ2-7; 7 positions agree with TRBD1. Trimming at V came to 1 base and at J to 7 bases, leaving 10 bases not matched to a gene. Germline V gene sequence: CDR1 SGHAT, CDR2 FQNNGV. The CDR3 extends over 15 amino acids. The CDR3 coding sequence is TGTGCCAGCAGCTTAGGAACGACAGGGAAGCGAGAGCAGTACTTC. Translation gives CASSLGTTGKREQYF.

This chain joins TRBV5-6 and TRBJ2-5, with TRBD2 matching 9 bases. The J call is in doubt because the DNA end fits TRBJ2-7 better. Germline V gives CDR1 SGHDT, CDR2 YYEEEE. This CDR3 is built from 15 residues. The CDR3 DNA follows: TGTGCCAGCAGCCCTAGCGGGGCCAATTTCCACGAGCAGTACTTC. It translates to CASSPSGANFHEQYF.

This clone was counted a single time. V gene TRBV6-4 combines with J gene TRBJ2-5; 7 positions match TRBD1. This CDR3 spans 14 amino acids. V lost 4 bases and J lost 1; bases outside the gene matches: 3. From germline, CDR1 is MRHNA and CDR2 SNTAGT. CDR3 sequence: CASSVGTAQETQYF. CDR3 nucleotide sequence: TGTGCCAGCAGTGTAGGGACAGCCCAAGAGACCCAGTACTTC.

V is TRBV6-1 and J is TRBJ2-7; 8 bases are shared with TRBD1. V was pared by 7 bases and J by 3 bases, with 8 bases of the junction left unmatched. The CDR3 length is 14 residues. Germline values: CDR1 MNHNS, CDR2 SASEGT. The CDR3 sequence is CASTKGTGYYEQYF. The CDR3, as DNA: TGTGCCAGCACCAAGGGGACAGGTTACTACGAGCAGTACTTC.

This clone has a single count. The V and J genes are TRBV11-2 and TRBJ2-7, with 8 positions matching TRBD2. With 2 bases clipped from V and 4 bases from J, the junction kept 10 bases outside the gene matches. Germline assignment: CDR1 SGHAT and CDR2 FQNNGV. This CDR3 has 16 amino acids. The CDR3 bases are TGTGCCAGCAGCTTACACCCTACGGCGGGAGGATACGAGCAGTACTTC. Its translation: CASSLHPTAGGYEQYF.

CDR3 residues: CASSHPEGGQFYNEQFF. The CDR3 DNA is TGTGCCAGCAGCCACCCGGAGGGGGGTCAATTCTACAATGAGCAGTTCTTC. The genes are TRBV9 and TRBJ2-1; D tentatively fits TRBD1 or TRBD2 (6 bases each). Germline V gene lookup returns CDR1 SGDLS and CDR2 YYNGEE. This CDR3 has 17 residues. V was cut by 4 bases and J by 3 bases, with 20 bases left in between.

The V gene is TRBV6-4, the J gene TRBJ2-3, with 10 bases aligning to TRBD2. The ends lost 2 bases at V and 4 bases at J; junction bases unmatched: 3. This CDR3 comprises 15 residues. Germline values: CDR1 MRHNA, CDR2 SNTAGT. CDR3 region: CASSDLAGAPDTQYF. Here the CDR3 DNA reads TGTGCCAGCAGTGACCTAGCGGGAGCCCCAGATACGCAGTATTTT.

J is TRBJ2-5 and V is TRBV4-2; TRBD1 agrees at 7 bases. The junction had 3 bases not matched to a gene; V was cut back by 5 bases and J by 0 bases. Per the germline V gene, CDR1 is LGHNA and CDR2 is YNFKEQ. This CDR3 spans 14 amino acids. The CDR3, as DNA: TGTGCCAGCAGCAAGGGGACAGACCAAGAGACCCAGTACTTC. Its protein is CASSKGTDQETQYF.

Only one count was recorded for this clone. Written as DNA, the CDR3 is TGTGCCACCAGCAGAGACACTAGCGCTCTCTACAATGAGCAGTTCTTC. This encodes CATSRDTSALYNEQFF. This chain links TRBV15 with TRBJ2-1, with 7 bases that match TRBD2. The germline CDR1 and CDR2 sequences are LNHNV and YYDKDF (reference sequence). J lost 3 bases, V lost 0 bases, and 5 bases had no gene match. The CDR3 is 16 residues long.

The chain links TRBV13 to TRBJ1-3, with 9 bases fitting TRBD1. The CDR3 has 17 residues. Germline trimming cut 2 bases from V and 0 bases from J; bases unmatched to any gene: 5. The germline V gene encodes CDR1 PRHDT and CDR2 FYEKMQ (reference sequence). CDR3 residues: CASSLRTGASSGNTIYF. CDR3 sequence (DNA): TGTGCCAGCAGCTTACGGACAGGGGCAAGCTCTGGAAACACCATATATTTT.

The rearrangement uses TRBV25-1 and TRBJ1-2; D is ambiguous. The V gene lost 3 bases and the J gene lost 8 bases, with 13 bases spanning the gap. The CDR3 sequence is 13 residues long. Germline V gene sequence: CDR1 MGHDK, CDR2 SYGVNS. This chain's CDR3 is CASSDNWTWGYTF. The CDR3 DNA follows: TGTGCCAGCAGTGACAATTGGACGTGGGGCTACACCTTC.

V and J are TRBV25-1 and TRBJ2-7; no firm D call. This CDR3 contains 11 residues. Germline V gives CDR1 MGHDK, CDR2 SYGVNS. V was cut by 8 bases and J by 3 bases, with 8 bases left in between. The CDR3 DNA is TGTGCCAGCCGGGTAAACTACGAGCAGTACTTC. Its protein is CASRVNYEQYF.